This T cell receptor (beta chain) was recorded in a study of cytomegalovirus exposure and HLA in healthy donors. Germline lookup yields CDR1 MGHRA and CDR2 YSYEKL. The ends were cut back, 3 bases at V and 1 base at J, with 18 bases in the middle. The CDR3 spans 17 residues. Study observations and caveats: The majority of TCR sequences were rare, yet some public TCRs appeared in many donors. It was taken for granted in presence/absence analyses that sequencing depth across donors was roughly uniform. Earlier analysis looked at TCR beta V segments, and most were productive about 90% or about 30% of the time.

PCR involved 60 Vbeta and 13 Jbeta primers. Sequenced by immunoSEQ multiplex PCR; TCRdb stores in-frame clones only, minus some. The table shows 150,000 to 200,000 clones, with roughly 73% occurring only once. This clone was picked up a small number of times. Its matching antigen is unknown. This receptor was identified in a woman under 40 in good health and CMV-seronegative. The chain recombines TRBV4-1 with TRBJ1-1; D gene ambiguous. The sequencing sample was made of PBMCs. CDR3 bases: TGCGCCAGCAGCCAGAGGGTTCTACTGGATCCGAACACTGAAGCTTTCTTT. It specifies CASSQRVLLDPNTEAFF.